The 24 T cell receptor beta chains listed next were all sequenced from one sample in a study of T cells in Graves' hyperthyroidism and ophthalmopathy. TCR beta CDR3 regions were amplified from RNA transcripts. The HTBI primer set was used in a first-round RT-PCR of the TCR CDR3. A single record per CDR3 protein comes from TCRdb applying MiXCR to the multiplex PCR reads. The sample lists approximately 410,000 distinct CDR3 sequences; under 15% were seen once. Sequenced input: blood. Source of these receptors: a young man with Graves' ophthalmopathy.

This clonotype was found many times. CDR3 sequence (DNA): TGTGCCAGCAGCCATCAAGGGGCAGATACGCAGTATTTT. It specifies CASSHQGADTQYF. The rearrangement links TRBV3-1 to TRBJ2-3; the D gene is possibly TRBD1 (5 bases). Germline CDR1 LGHDT, CDR2 YNNKEL (reference sequence). The V and J ends lost 3 bases and 4 bases respectively, with 8 bases between them. The CDR3 is 13 amino acids.

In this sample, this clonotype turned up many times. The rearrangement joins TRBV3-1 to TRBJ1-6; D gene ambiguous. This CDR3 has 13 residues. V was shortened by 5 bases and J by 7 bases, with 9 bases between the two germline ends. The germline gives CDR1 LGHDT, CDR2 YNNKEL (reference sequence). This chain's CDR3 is CASSGGSNSPLHF. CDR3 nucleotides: TGTGCCAGCAGCGGAGGGAGCAATTCACCCCTCCACTTT.

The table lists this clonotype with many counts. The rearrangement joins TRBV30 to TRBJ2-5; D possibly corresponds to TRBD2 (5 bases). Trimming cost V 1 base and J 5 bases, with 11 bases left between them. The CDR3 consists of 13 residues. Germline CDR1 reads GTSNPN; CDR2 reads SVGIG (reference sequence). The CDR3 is CAWSGESRETQYF. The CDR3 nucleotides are TGTGCCTGGAGTGGGGAGTCTAGGGAGACCCAGTACTTC.

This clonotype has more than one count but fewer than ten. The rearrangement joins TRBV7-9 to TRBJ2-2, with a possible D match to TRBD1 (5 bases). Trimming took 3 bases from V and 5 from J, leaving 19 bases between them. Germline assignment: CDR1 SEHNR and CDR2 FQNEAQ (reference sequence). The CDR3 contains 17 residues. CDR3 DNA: TGTGCCAGCAGCTTGGACATCTCCACGCACATTACCGGGGAGCTGTTTTTT. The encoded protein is CASSLDISTHITGELFF.

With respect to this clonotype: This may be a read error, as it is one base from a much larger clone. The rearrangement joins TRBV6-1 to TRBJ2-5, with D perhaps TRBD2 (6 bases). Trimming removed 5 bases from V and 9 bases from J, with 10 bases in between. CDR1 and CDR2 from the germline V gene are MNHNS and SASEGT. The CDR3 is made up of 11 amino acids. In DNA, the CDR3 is TGTGCCAGCAGTATTAGGGAGGCCCAGTACTTC. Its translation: CASSIREAQYF.

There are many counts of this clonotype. The chain's CDR3 is CASTHGMGEKLFF. In DNA form, the CDR3 reads TGTGCCAGCACACACGGTATGGGCGAAAAACTGTTTTTT. The rearrangement uses TRBV27 and TRBJ1-4; D gene uncertain. Trimming left V 7 bases short and J 8 bases short, with 14 bases between. CDR1 and CDR2 (germline): MNHEY, SMNVEV (reference sequence). The CDR3 runs to 13 residues.

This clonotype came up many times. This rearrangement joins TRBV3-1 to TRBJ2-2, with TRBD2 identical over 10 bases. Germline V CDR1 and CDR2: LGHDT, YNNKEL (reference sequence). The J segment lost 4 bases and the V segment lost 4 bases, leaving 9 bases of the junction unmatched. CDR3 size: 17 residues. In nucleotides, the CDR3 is TGTGCCAGCAGCCCGAGGCTAGCGGGAGAGGGCACCGGGGAGCTGTTTTTT. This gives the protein CASSPRLAGEGTGELFF.

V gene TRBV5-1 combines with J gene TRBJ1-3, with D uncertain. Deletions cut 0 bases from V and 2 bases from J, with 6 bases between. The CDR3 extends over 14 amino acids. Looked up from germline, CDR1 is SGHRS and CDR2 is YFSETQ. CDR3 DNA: TGCGCCAGCAGCTTGGAGGCCACTGGAAACACCATATATTTT. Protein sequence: CASSLEATGNTIYF. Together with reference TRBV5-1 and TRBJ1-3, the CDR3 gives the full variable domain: KAGVTQTPRYLIKTRGQQVTLSCSPISGHRSVSWYQQTPGQGLQFLFEYFSETQRNKGNFPGRFSGRQFSNSRSEMNVSTLELGDSALYLCASSLEATGNTIYFGEGSWLTVV.

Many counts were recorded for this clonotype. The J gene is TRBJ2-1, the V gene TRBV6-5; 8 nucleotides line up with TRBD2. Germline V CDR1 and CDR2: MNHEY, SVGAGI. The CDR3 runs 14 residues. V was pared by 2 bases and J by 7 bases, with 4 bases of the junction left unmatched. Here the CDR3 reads CASSYRSGVNEQFF. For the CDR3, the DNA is TGTGCCAGCAGTTACCGTAGCGGGGTTAATGAGCAGTTCTTC.

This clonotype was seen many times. DNA of the CDR3: TGTGCCAGCAGCTCCCGGGACAGGGACACTGAAGCTTTCTTT. Translation: CASSSRDRDTEAFF. This rearrangement joins TRBV7-2 to TRBJ1-1; 9 positions match TRBD1. Germline CDR1 is SGHTA and CDR2 is FQGNSA. This CDR3 spans 14 amino acids. Trimming removed 4 bases from V and 3 bases from J; junction bases left unmatched: 3. Variable domain in full (rest from reference TRBV7-2 and TRBJ1-1): GAGVSQSPSNKVTEKGKDVELRCDPISGHTALYWYRQSLGQGLEFLIYFQGNSAPDKSGLPSDRFSAERTGGSVSTLTIQRTQQEDSAVYLCASSSRDRDTEAFFGQGTRLTVV.

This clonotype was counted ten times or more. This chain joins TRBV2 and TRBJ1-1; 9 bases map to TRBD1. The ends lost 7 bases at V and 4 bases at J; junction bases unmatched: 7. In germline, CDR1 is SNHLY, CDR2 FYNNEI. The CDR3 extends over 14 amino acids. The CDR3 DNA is TGTGCCAGCAATAGGGACAGGGCGAGCACTGAAGCTTTCTTT. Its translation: CASNRDRASTEAFF.

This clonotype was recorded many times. CDR3 region: CASSTTGTGNTIYF. CDR3 DNA sequence: TGTGCCAGCAGCACGACAGGGACTGGAAACACCATATATTTT. V usage is TRBV12-3 or TRBV12-4 and J usage is TRBJ1-3; 7 bases fit TRBD1. The V segment lost 6 bases and the J segment 2 bases; nucleotides outside the gene matches: 4. The CDR3 loop spans 14 amino acids.

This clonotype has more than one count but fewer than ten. CDR3 in amino acids: CSGQGQLEAFF. In DNA, the CDR3 is TGCAGCGGACAAGGACAGCTTGAAGCTTTCTTT. The J gene is TRBJ1-1, the V gene TRBV29-1; tentatively, D is TRBD1 (6 bases). V lost 7 bases and J lost 7, with 13 bases in between. Per germline, CDR1 SQVTM and CDR2 ANQGSEA. The CDR3 totals 11 residues.

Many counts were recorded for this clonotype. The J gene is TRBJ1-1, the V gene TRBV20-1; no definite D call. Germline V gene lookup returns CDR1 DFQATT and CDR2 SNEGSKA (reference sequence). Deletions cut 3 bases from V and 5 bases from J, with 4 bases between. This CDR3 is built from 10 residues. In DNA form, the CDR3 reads TGCAGTGCTAGCGGGACTGAAGCTTTCTTT. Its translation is CSASGTEAFF.

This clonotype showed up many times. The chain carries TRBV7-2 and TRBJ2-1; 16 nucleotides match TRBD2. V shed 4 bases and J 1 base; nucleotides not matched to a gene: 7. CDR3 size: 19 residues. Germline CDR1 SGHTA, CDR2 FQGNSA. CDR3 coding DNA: TGTGCCAGCAGCTCCCCGGGACTAGCGGGGGGGAGATCCTACAATGAGCAGTTCTTC. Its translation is CASSSPGLAGGRSYNEQFF. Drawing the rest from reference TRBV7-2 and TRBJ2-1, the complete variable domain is GAGVSQSPSNKVTEKGKDVELRCDPISGHTALYWYRQSLGQGLEFLIYFQGNSAPDKSGLPSDRFSAERTGGSVSTLTIQRTQQEDSAVYLCASSSPGLAGGRSYNEQFFGPGTRLTVL.

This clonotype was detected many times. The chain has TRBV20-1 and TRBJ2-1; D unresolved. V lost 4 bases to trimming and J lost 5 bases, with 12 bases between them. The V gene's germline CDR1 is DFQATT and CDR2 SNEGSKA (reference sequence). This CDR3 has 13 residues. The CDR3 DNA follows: TGCAGTGCTACCGGCGACCTCGACAATGAGCAGTTCTTC. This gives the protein CSATGDLDNEQFF.

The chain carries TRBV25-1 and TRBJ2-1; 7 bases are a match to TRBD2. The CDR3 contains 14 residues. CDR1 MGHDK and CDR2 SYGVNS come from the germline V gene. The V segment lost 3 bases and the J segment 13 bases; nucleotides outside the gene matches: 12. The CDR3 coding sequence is TGTGCCAGCAGTGACGGGTTTTTCGGACTAGATCAGTTCTTC. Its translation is CASSDGFFGLDQFF.

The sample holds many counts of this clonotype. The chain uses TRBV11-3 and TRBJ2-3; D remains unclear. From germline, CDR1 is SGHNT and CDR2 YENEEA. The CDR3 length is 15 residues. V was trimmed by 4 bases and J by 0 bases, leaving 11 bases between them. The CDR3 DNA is TGTGCCAGCAGCTACCGGGTGTCTAGCACAGATACGCAGTATTTT. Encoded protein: CASSYRVSSTDTQYF.

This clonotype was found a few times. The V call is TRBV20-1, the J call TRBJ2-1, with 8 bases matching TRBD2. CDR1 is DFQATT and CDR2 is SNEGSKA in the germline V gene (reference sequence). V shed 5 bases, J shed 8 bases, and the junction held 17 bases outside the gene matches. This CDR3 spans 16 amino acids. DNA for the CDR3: TGCAGTGCTCTGCCCTCCTCCGGGACTAGTCCTTATGAGCAGTTCTTC. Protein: CSALPSSGTSPYEQFF.

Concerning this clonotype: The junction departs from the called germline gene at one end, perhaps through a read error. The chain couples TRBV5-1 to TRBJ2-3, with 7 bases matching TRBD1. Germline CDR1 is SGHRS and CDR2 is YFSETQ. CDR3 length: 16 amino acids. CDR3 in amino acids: CASSLDRDRHTDTQYF. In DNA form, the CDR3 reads TGTGCCAGCAGCCTGGACCGGGACAGACACACAGATACGCAGTATTTT.

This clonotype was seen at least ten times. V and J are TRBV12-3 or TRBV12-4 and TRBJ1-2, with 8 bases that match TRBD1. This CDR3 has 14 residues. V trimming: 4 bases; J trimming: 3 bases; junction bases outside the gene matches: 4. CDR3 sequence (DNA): TGTGCCAGCAGTTCAGCGACAGGGGACTATGGCTACACCTTC. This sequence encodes CASSSATGDYGYTF.

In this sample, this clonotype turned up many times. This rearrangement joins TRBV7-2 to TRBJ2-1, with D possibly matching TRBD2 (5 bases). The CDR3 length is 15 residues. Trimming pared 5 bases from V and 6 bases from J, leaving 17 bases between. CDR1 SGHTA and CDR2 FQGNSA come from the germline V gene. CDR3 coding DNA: TGTGCCAGCAGCCACGGACGCGCGGGTCCCAATGAGCAGTTCTTC. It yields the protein CASSHGRAGPNEQFF.

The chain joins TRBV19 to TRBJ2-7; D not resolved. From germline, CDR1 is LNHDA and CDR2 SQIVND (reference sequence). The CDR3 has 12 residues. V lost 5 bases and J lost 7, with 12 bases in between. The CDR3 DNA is TGTGCCAGTAGTGCCCCTACTCGGGAGCAGTACTTC. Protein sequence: CASSAPTREQYF. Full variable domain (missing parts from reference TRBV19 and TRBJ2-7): DGGITQSPKYLFRKEGQNVTLSCEQNLNHDAMYWYRQDPGQGLRLIYYSQIVNDFQKGDIAEGYSVSREKKESFPLTVTSAQKNPTAFYLCASSAPTREQYFGPGTRLTVT.

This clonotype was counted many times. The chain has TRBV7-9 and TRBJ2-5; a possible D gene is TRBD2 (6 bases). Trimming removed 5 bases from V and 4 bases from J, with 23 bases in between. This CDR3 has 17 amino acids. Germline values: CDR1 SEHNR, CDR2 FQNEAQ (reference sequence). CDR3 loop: CASSEWAMTQGGETQYF. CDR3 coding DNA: TGTGCCAGCAGCGAGTGGGCTATGACCCAGGGAGGAGAGACCCAGTACTTC.